What follows are 9 T cell receptor beta chains derived from one specimen sequenced in a study of spatial heterogeneity in lung cancer. The study's findings and limits: Within tumors, counts of expanded alpha and beta TCRs tracked tumor mutation counts.

Their target antigens are unknown. Time point defined: sample taken at primary tumor resection. TCRdb itself ran the 5' RACE reads through MiXCR, one entry per CDR3 protein. The table records over 4,000 distinct CDR3 sequences, approximately 31% of them present only once. The starting material was lung tumor tissue, obtained at surgery. The receptors come from a female donor with early-stage non-small cell lung cancer.

V is TRBV7-2 and J is TRBJ1-2; 8 bases match TRBD1. CDR3 length equals 15 residues. The V segment lost 4 bases and the J segment 8 bases; nucleotides outside the gene matches: 12. Germline values: CDR1 SGHTA, CDR2 FQGNSA. CDR3 region: CASSSQTGARYGYTF. CDR3 nucleotide sequence: TGTGCCAGCAGCTCGCAGACAGGGGCGAGATACGGCTACACCTTC.

This clonotype is medium-sized. The chain has TRBV6-1 and TRBJ1-5; D remains ambiguous. CDR3 length: 14 residues. V was trimmed by 1 base and J by 3 bases, leaving 7 bases between them. Germline assignment: CDR1 MNHNS and CDR2 SASEGT. Here the CDR3 reads CASSEGTPNQPQHF. DNA of the CDR3: TGTGCCAGCAGTGAAGGGACCCCCAATCAGCCCCAGCATTTT.

Relative to its sample, this clonotype is medium-sized. The chain is built from TRBV5-1 and TRBJ2-1; no firm D call. Germline loops: CDR1 SGHRS, CDR2 YFSETQ. V lost 9 bases, J lost 3 bases, and 7 bases lay in between. The CDR3 has 11 residues. CDR3 sequence: CATRGYNEQFF. The CDR3 bases are TGCGCCACCAGAGGCTACAATGAGCAGTTCTTC.

This rearrangement joins TRBV6-5 to TRBJ2-1; TRBD2 agrees at 8 bases. Germline V gene sequence: CDR1 MNHEY, CDR2 SVGAGI. The ends lost 2 bases at V and 9 bases at J; junction bases unmatched: 12. The CDR3 contains 16 residues. The DNA of the CDR3 is TGTGCCAGCAGTTACGATGAGACTAGCGTATCGGTTGAGCAGTTCTTC. Its protein product is CASSYDETSVSVEQFF.

Concerning this clonotype itself: A junction boundary mismatches the germline segment, possibly from a read error. The J gene is TRBJ2-3, the V gene TRBV7-7; 8 bases align to TRBD2. The CDR3 runs to 16 residues. Germline CDR1 reads SSHAT; CDR2 reads FNYEAQ (reference sequence). CDR3 loop: CASSPSAGGGSDTQYF. The CDR3 bases are TGTGCTAGCAGCCCCTCGGCGGGGGGTGGGTCAGATACGCAGTATTTT. Drawing the rest from reference TRBV7-7 and TRBJ2-3, the complete variable domain is GAGVSQSPRYKVTKRGQDVTLRCDPISSHATLYWYQQALGQGPEFLTYFNYEAQPDKSGLPSDRFSAERPEGSISTLTIQRTEQRDSAMYRCASSPSAGGGSDTQYFGPGTRLTVL.

The chain uses TRBV28 and TRBJ2-3; D is unclear. CDR3 length: 14 residues. V lost 4 bases and J lost 4, with 12 bases in between. From germline, CDR1 is MDHEN and CDR2 SYDVKM. CDR3 residues: CASSYGGRPDTQYF. For the CDR3, the DNA is TGTGCCAGCAGTTATGGCGGCCGCCCAGATACGCAGTATTTT.

By frequency in the sample, this clonotype is large (0.1 to 1%). This CDR3 reads CASSTYPEGEQFF. In nucleotides, the CDR3 is TGTGCCAGCAGCACCTACCCAGAGGGTGAGCAGTTCTTC. The genes are TRBV7-2 and TRBJ2-1; tentatively, D is TRBD2 (5 bases). The CDR3 consists of 13 residues. Trimming removed 5 bases from V and 9 bases from J, with 14 bases in between. CDR1 and CDR2 from the germline V gene are SGHTA and FQGNSA.

The rearrangement links TRBV4-2 to TRBJ2-5, with 10 bases matching TRBD2. CDR1 and CDR2 from the germline V gene are LGHNA and YNFKEQ. Unmatched junction bases numbered 5, after V lost 6 bases and J lost 1 base. The CDR3 loop spans 15 amino acids. CDR3 coding DNA: TGTGCCAGCAGTCTAAGACTAGCGGGCCAAGAGACCCAGTACTTC. It yields the protein CASSLRLAGQETQYF.

In its sample, this clonotype ranks as medium-sized. The chain has TRBV11-1 and TRBJ1-6; D not certain. Trimming left V 2 bases short and J 7 bases short, with 9 bases between. Germline loops: CDR1 SGHAT, CDR2 FQDESV (reference sequence). The CDR3 has 14 amino acids. DNA of the CDR3: TGTGCCAGCAGCTTATTCAGTACAAATTCACCCCTCCACTTT. This sequence encodes CASSLFSTNSPLHF.